Below are 27 T cell receptor beta chains sequenced from a single sample in a study of blood T cell repertoires in COVID-19. Assay: immunoSEQ multiplex PCR; the TCRdb copy retains only in-frame clones and omits some. The sample records about 28,000 clones, approximately 86% being singletons. The sample taken for sequencing was peripheral blood. These receptors were obtained from a man between 60 and 75 years old with active COVID-19.

J is TRBJ1-6 and V is TRBV27; 9 nucleotides agree with TRBD1. There are 14 residues in the CDR3. J lost 3 bases, V lost 8 bases, and 2 bases had no gene match. From germline, CDR1 is MNHEY and CDR2 SMNVEV (reference sequence). CDR3 DNA sequence: TGTGCCAGCGGGGGACAGGGCTATAATTCACCCCTCCACTTT. This gives the protein CASGGQGYNSPLHF.

This chain connects TRBV18 to TRBJ1-1; 7 bases agree with TRBD1. The V segment lost 3 bases and the J segment 0 bases; nucleotides outside the gene matches: 13. The CDR3 runs 18 residues. The germline gives CDR1 KGHSH, CDR2 LQKENI. CDR3 protein: CASSPRQGVGIMNTEAFF. CDR3 in DNA: TGTGCCAGCTCACCGCGACAGGGTGTGGGCATCATGAACACTGAAGCTTTCTTT.

CDR3 DNA: TGTGCCAGCAGCTTAGCCGGGGACAATGAGCAGTTCTTC. Encoded protein: CASSLAGDNEQFF. V is TRBV7-9 and J is TRBJ2-1; D might be TRBD2 (5 bases). The CDR3 is 13 amino acids. Trimming cost V 0 bases and J 5 bases, with 5 bases left between them. Germline CDR1 reads SEHNR; CDR2 reads FQNEAQ (reference sequence).

The chain has TRBV2 and TRBJ1-2; TRBD1 agrees at 12 bases. Per the germline V gene, CDR1 is SNHLY and CDR2 is FYNNEI. V trimming: 5 bases; J trimming: 8 bases; junction bases outside the gene matches: 12. This CDR3 region has 16 residues. Here the CDR3 DNA reads TGTGCCAGCAGTCCCCGACGTCCGGGACAGGGGGCGGGCTACACCTTC. Amino acid sequence: CASSPRRPGQGAGYTF.

The sample holds a few counts of this clone. J is TRBJ2-2 and V is TRBV3-1 (or the pseudogene TRBV3-2), with D hard to call. CDR1 LGHDT and CDR2 YNNKEL come from the germline V gene (reference sequence). The CDR3 is 16 residues long. V was cut by 4 bases and J by 2 bases, with 14 bases left in between. The chain's CDR3 is CASSPRSIRNTGELFF. CDR3 coding DNA: TGTGCCAGCAGCCCACGGTCCATCCGAAACACCGGGGAGCTGTTTTTT.

This clone has more than one count but fewer than ten. The rearrangement links TRBV27 to TRBJ2-1; TRBD2 agrees at 7 bases. CDR1 MNHEY and CDR2 SMNVEV come from the germline V gene (reference sequence). The ends lost 6 bases at V and 2 bases at J; junction bases unmatched: 10. The length of the CDR3 is 16 residues. This CDR3 reads CASRSPGAGAYNEQFF. CDR3 in DNA: TGTGCCAGCAGGAGCCCTGGGGCGGGGGCCTACAATGAGCAGTTCTTC.

The rearrangement joins TRBV28 to TRBJ1-5; the match to TRBD1 covers 7 bases. This CDR3 is 14 amino acids long. Germline-derived CDR1 and CDR2 are MDHEN and SYDVKM. V lost 6 bases and J lost 6; bases outside the gene matches: 8. The CDR3 reads CASRTTGRGQPQHF. CDR3 sequence (DNA): TGTGCCAGCAGGACGACAGGGAGAGGTCAGCCCCAGCATTTT. Using reference TRBV28 and TRBJ1-5 for the parts outside the CDR3, the full variable domain is DVKVTQSSRYLVKRTGEKVFLECVQDMDHENMFWYRQDPGLGLRLIYFSYDVKMKEKGDIPEGYSVSREKKERFSLILESASTNQTSMYLCASRTTGRGQPQHFGDGTRLSIL.

The chain couples TRBV19 to TRBJ2-5; 12 nucleotides match TRBD2. The CDR3 is 18 residues long. V lost 1 base, J lost 0 bases, and 6 bases stayed unmatched. Per the germline V gene, CDR1 is LNHDA and CDR2 is SQIVND (reference sequence). The CDR3: CASSIGSGTSGYQETQYF. In DNA, the CDR3 is TGTGCCAGTAGTATAGGCTCCGGGACTAGCGGGTACCAAGAGACCCAGTACTTC. Full variable domain (missing parts from reference TRBV19 and TRBJ2-5): DGGITQSPKYLFRKEGQNVTLSCEQNLNHDAMYWYRQDPGQGLRLIYYSQIVNDFQKGDIAEGYSVSREKKESFPLTVTSAQKNPTAFYLCASSIGSGTSGYQETQYFGPGTRLLVL.

This clone was found once. The rearrangement joins TRBV2 to TRBJ2-1; 7 nucleotides match TRBD2. Germline V CDR1 and CDR2: SNHLY, FYNNEI. The CDR3 is 16 residues long. With V trimmed by 2 bases and J by 0 bases, 4 bases remained unmatched. The CDR3 sequence: CASSELRGSSYNEQFF. In DNA form, the CDR3 reads TGTGCCAGCAGTGAACTGCGGGGGAGCTCCTACAATGAGCAGTTCTTC.

This chain links TRBV14 with TRBJ1-4, with 9 bases matching TRBD1. The CDR3 contains 17 residues. V shed 3 bases, J shed 7 bases, and the junction held 12 bases outside the gene matches. Germline V gives CDR1 SGHDN, CDR2 FVKESK. This chain's CDR3 is CASSQASSGTGSEKLFF. The CDR3 DNA sequence: TGTGCCAGCAGCCAGGCCTCCTCCGGGACAGGGAGTGAAAAACTGTTTTTT.

The V gene is TRBV28, the J gene TRBJ1-1; TRBD1 matches at 9 bases. This CDR3 contains 15 residues. Germline CDR1 MDHEN, CDR2 SYDVKM. V shed 6 bases and J 6 bases; nucleotides not matched to a gene: 11. CDR3 sequence: CASSPLGQGKAEAFF. The CDR3 nucleotides are TGTGCCAGCAGCCCTCTGGGACAGGGAAAAGCTGAAGCTTTCTTT.

The genes are TRBV5-1 and TRBJ2-3, with TRBD2 matching over 9 bases. This CDR3 has 16 amino acids. The germline gives CDR1 SGHRS, CDR2 YFSETQ. V shed 0 bases, J shed 3 bases, and the junction held 5 bases outside the gene matches. The CDR3 DNA sequence: TGCGCCAGCAGCTTGGACCCTAGCGGGGTAACAGATACGCAGTATTTT. It translates to CASSLDPSGVTDTQYF.

The gene calls are TRBV4-1 and TRBJ2-7, with TRBD1 identical over 7 bases. The CDR3 runs to 15 residues. The ends lost 2 bases at V and 2 bases at J; junction bases unmatched: 6. CDR1 MGHRA and CDR2 YSYEKL come from the germline V gene. CDR3: CASSQTKGAAYEQYF. For the CDR3, the DNA is TGCGCCAGCAGCCAAACTAAGGGGGCCGCCTACGAGCAGTACTTC.

The chain uses TRBV25-1 and TRBJ2-6, with 7 bases matching TRBD1. The CDR3 totals 17 residues. CDR1 and CDR2 from the germline V gene are MGHDK and SYGVNS. V lost 4 bases and J lost 0; bases outside the gene matches: 6. In nucleotides, the CDR3 is TGTGCCAGCAGTGGACAGGGTCTTAACTCTGGGGCCAACGTCCTGACTTTC. This codes for CASSGQGLNSGANVLTF.

The chain employs TRBV19 and TRBJ1-5; a possible D gene is TRBD1 (6 bases). The V end lost 10 bases, the J end lost 3 bases, and 13 bases lay between the germline ends. This CDR3 is built from 13 residues. Germline loops: CDR1 LNHDA, CDR2 SQIVND (reference sequence). The DNA for the CDR3 is TGTGCCACCCAGACAGGTCCCAATCAGCCCCAGCATTTT. Protein sequence: CATQTGPNQPQHF.

The V gene is TRBV11-2, the J gene TRBJ2-4; D is unclear. CDR1 and CDR2 from the germline V gene are SGHAT and FQNNGV. This CDR3 has 15 residues. Trimming stripped 5 bases from V and 6 bases from J, with 17 bases between. The CDR3 nucleotides are TGTGCCAGCAGCCGTATCCTATCTCAACCAAACATTCAGTACTTC. This encodes CASSRILSQPNIQYF.

The gene calls are TRBV7-9 and TRBJ2-1; 12 bases are shared with TRBD2. V lost 8 bases and J lost 4; bases outside the gene matches: 6. This CDR3 is built from 15 residues. The germline V gene encodes CDR1 SEHNR and CDR2 FQNEAQ (reference sequence). CDR3 sequence reads: CASGGLAGGYNEQFF. The CDR3, as DNA: TGTGCCAGCGGCGGGCTAGCGGGGGGGTACAATGAGCAGTTCTTC.

The V gene is TRBV12-3 or TRBV12-4, the J gene TRBJ1-1, with 7 bases lining up with TRBD1. Unmatched junction bases numbered 7, after V lost 6 bases and J lost 6 bases. This CDR3 spans 13 amino acids. The CDR3 nucleotides are TGTGCCAGCAGGGACAGGTCTAATTCTGAAGCTTTCTTT. Its translation is CASRDRSNSEAFF.

Only a few counts were recorded for this clone. V is TRBV7-9 and J is TRBJ2-7, with 8 bases aligning to TRBD1. V gave up 5 bases and J gave up 2 bases; unmatched junction bases: 2. CDR1 and CDR2 from the germline V gene are SEHNR and FQNEAQ (reference sequence). The CDR3 runs to 13 residues. This CDR3 reads CASSNRGTYEQYF. CDR3 sequence (DNA): TGTGCCAGCAGCAACAGGGGGACCTACGAGCAGTACTTC.

The chain employs TRBV6-5 and TRBJ2-7; D may be TRBD1 (6 bases). Trimming took 6 bases from V and 6 from J, leaving 12 bases between them. CDR1 is MNHEY, CDR2 SVGAGI, per germline. This CDR3 spans 12 amino acids. As DNA, the CDR3 is TGTGCCAGCAGCCGTCTGACAGGCGAGCAGTACTTC. Translated, it gives CASSRLTGEQYF.

The genes are TRBV5-8 and TRBJ1-3; D remains ambiguous. Trimming removed 4 bases at V and 3 bases at J, with 11 bases between. Germline V CDR1 and CDR2: SGHTS, YDEGEE. CDR3 length: 14 amino acids. The DNA of the CDR3 is TGTGCCAGCAGCCGGGAGAGGTTTGGAAACACCATATATTTT. It translates to CASSRERFGNTIYF.

The V and J genes are TRBV28 and TRBJ2-2, with a possible D match to TRBD2 (6 bases). Germline CDR1 is MDHEN and CDR2 is SYDVKM. V was trimmed by 8 bases and J by 4 bases, leaving 17 bases between them. This CDR3 is built from 15 residues. The CDR3 region is CASCPGGMVTGELFF. In nucleotides, the CDR3 is TGTGCCAGCTGCCCTGGGGGGATGGTCACCGGGGAGCTGTTTTTT.

V usage is TRBV7-9 and J usage is TRBJ2-1, with TRBD2 identical over 8 bases. Trimming took 7 bases from V and 3 from J; bases not matched to a gene: 11. This CDR3 comprises 16 residues. In germline, CDR1 is SEHNR, CDR2 FQNEAQ (reference sequence). The CDR3 sequence: CASTPRRGENYNEQFF. In DNA, the CDR3 is TGTGCCAGCACCCCACGGCGGGGGGAGAACTACAATGAGCAGTTCTTC.

The genes are TRBV4-1 and TRBJ1-3, with D unresolved. The V gene's germline CDR1 is MGHRA and CDR2 YSYEKL. This CDR3 is 16 amino acids long. The V gene lost 0 bases and the J gene lost 2 bases, with 11 bases spanning the gap. The CDR3 region has the DNA TGCGCCAGCAGCCAAGATATAGGCGGGGCTGGAAACACCATATATTTT. It is translated as CASSQDIGGAGNTIYF.

This chain connects TRBV28 to TRBJ1-1; 8 nucleotides line up with TRBD1. Trimming took 5 bases from V and 4 from J; bases not matched to a gene: 12. Germline V gene lookup returns CDR1 MDHEN and CDR2 SYDVKM. The CDR3 is 16 residues long. CDR3 region: CASSEADRGSGTEAFF. In DNA form, the CDR3 reads TGTGCCAGCAGTGAGGCAGACAGGGGATCGGGCACTGAAGCTTTCTTT.

The chain employs TRBV7-2 and TRBJ1-5, with D hard to call. The CDR3 is 13 amino acids. With 1 base removed from V and 7 bases from J, the gap between germline ends came to 8 bases. The V gene's germline CDR1 is SGHTA and CDR2 FQGNSA. DNA for the CDR3: TGTGCCAGCAGCTTAGAGGGAGCCCAGCCCCAGCATTTT. Protein product: CASSLEGAQPQHF. The full variable domain, its missing parts supplied by reference TRBV7-2 and TRBJ1-5, is GAGVSQSPSNKVTEKGKDVELRCDPISGHTALYWYRQSLGQGLEFLIYFQGNSAPDKSGLPSDRFSAERTGGSVSTLTIQRTQQEDSAVYLCASSLEGAQPQHFGDGTRLSIL.

The rearrangement joins TRBV7-8 to TRBJ1-1; 7 bases fit TRBD1. Germline CDR1 and CDR2: SGHVS and FQNEAQ. The V and J ends lost 2 bases and 5 bases, in that order; junction bases with no gene match: 2. This CDR3 has 13 amino acids. The CDR3 loop reads CASSLTGVTEAFF. The CDR3 DNA reads as TGTGCCAGCAGCTTAACAGGGGTTACTGAAGCTTTCTTT.